This passage covers 26 T cell receptor beta chains from one sample sequenced in a study of cytomegalovirus exposure and HLA in healthy donors. TCRdb's copy holds only in-frame clones and misses some; the assay was immunoSEQ multiplex PCR. The table lists about 310,000 clones, 70% to 90% of them singletons. Sample: PBMCs. The receptors shown here come from a man younger than 45 in good health and CMV-seronegative.

The J gene is TRBJ1-2, the V gene TRBV7-2; 9 nucleotides match TRBD1. This CDR3 has 16 amino acids. From germline, CDR1 is SGHTA and CDR2 FQGNSA. Trimming took 5 bases from V and 7 from J; bases not matched to a gene: 14. This CDR3 is CASSQQGTGYIPGYTF. Written as DNA, the CDR3 is TGTGCCAGCAGCCAACAGGGGACAGGGTATATACCTGGCTACACCTTC.

This clone was counted a single time. The CDR3 protein is CASSLLGGDGYTF. The CDR3 DNA sequence: TGTGCCAGCAGCTTGTTAGGGGGAGATGGCTACACCTTC. This chain uses TRBV5-4 with TRBJ1-2, with D possibly matching TRBD1 (6 bases). The CDR3 has 13 residues. Germline CDR1 and CDR2: SGHNT and YYREEE (reference sequence). V was clipped by 1 base and J by 6 bases, with 10 bases between them.

The count of this clone is one. The chain employs TRBV5-6 and TRBJ2-7; possible D gene TRBD1, 5 bases. V lost 1 base to trimming and J lost 5 bases, with 13 bases between them. This CDR3 region has 14 residues. CDR1 and CDR2 (germline): SGHDT, YYEEEE. As DNA, the CDR3 is TGTGCCAGCAGCTTGTTAGGGGCAAGGCACGAGCAGTACTTC. Its protein product is CASSLLGARHEQYF.

The chain carries TRBV19 and TRBJ2-6, with D hard to call. Germline CDR1 and CDR2: LNHDA and SQIVND (reference sequence). This CDR3 contains 13 residues. V lost 3 bases, J lost 4 bases, and 4 bases lay in between. CDR3 amino acids: CASSMTGANVLTF. In nucleotides, the CDR3 is TGTGCCAGTAGTATGACAGGGGCCAACGTCCTGACTTTC.

The genes are TRBV10-1 and TRBJ1-1, with 7 bases fitting TRBD1. V was clipped by 6 bases and J by 3 bases; unmatched bases: 7. The CDR3 is made up of 14 amino acids. Germline V gene data show CDR1 as WNHNN and CDR2 as SYGVQD (reference sequence). CDR3 in amino acids: CASSPTGFYTEAFF. DNA of the CDR3: TGCGCCAGCAGCCCGACAGGGTTCTACACTGAAGCTTTCTTT.

The chain recombines TRBV7-8 with TRBJ1-1; 8 bases match TRBD1. V lost 5 bases, J lost 4 bases, and 9 bases stayed unmatched. The CDR3 runs 15 residues. CDR1 SGHVS and CDR2 FQNEAQ come from the germline V gene. CDR3 in DNA: TGTGCCAGCAGCACTCGACAGGGGCTACGCACTGAAGCTTTCTTT. The encoded protein is CASSTRQGLRTEAFF.

The V and J genes are TRBV9 and TRBJ1-6; D is possibly TRBD1 (5 bases). The CDR3 has 15 residues. Germline V gives CDR1 SGDLS, CDR2 YYNGEE. V dropped 0 bases and J dropped 9 bases, with 13 bases sitting between them. The CDR3 loop reads CASSVDGAQSSPLHF. As DNA, the CDR3 is TGTGCCAGCAGCGTAGATGGGGCGCAGAGTTCACCCCTCCACTTT.

The V gene is TRBV25-1, the J gene TRBJ1-1; maybe TRBD1 (6 bases). The V end was cut by 2 bases, the J end by 11 bases, with 9 bases between. The V gene's germline CDR1 is MGHDK and CDR2 SYGVNS. The CDR3 has 11 residues. CDR3 loop: CASSETGWAFF. The CDR3 coding sequence is TGTGCCAGCAGTGAAACAGGGTGGGCTTTCTTT. Complete variable domain (other parts from reference TRBV25-1 and TRBJ1-1): EADIYQTPRYLVIGTGKKITLECSQTMGHDKMYWYQQDPGMELHLIHYSYGVNSTEKGDLSSESTVSRIRTEHFPLTLESARPSHTSQYLCASSETGWAFFGQGTRLTVV.

This clone was detected once. This sequence joins TRBV5-1 and TRBJ2-7; TRBD1 matches at 8 bases. Germline assignment: CDR1 SGHRS and CDR2 YFSETQ. V lost 3 bases, J lost 4 bases, and 9 bases stayed unmatched. CDR3 length: 15 residues. This chain's CDR3 is CASSSGQGRGYEQYF. The CDR3 coding sequence is TGCGCCAGCAGCTCAGGACAGGGTAGGGGATACGAGCAGTACTTC.

The rearrangement joins TRBV4-1 to TRBJ2-7; D is ambiguous. The CDR3 covers 13 residues. Per the germline V gene, CDR1 is MGHRA and CDR2 is YSYEKL. The ends were cut back, 4 bases at V and 6 bases at J, with 13 bases in the middle. CDR3 sequence: CASSRDGPSEQYF. The CDR3 DNA follows: TGCGCCAGCAGCCGCGATGGTCCGAGCGAGCAGTACTTC.

The chain has TRBV19 and TRBJ1-2, with TRBD1 identical over 8 bases. The V segment lost 3 bases and the J segment 2 bases; nucleotides outside the gene matches: 5. This CDR3 has 15 amino acids. Per germline, CDR1 LNHDA and CDR2 SQIVND (reference sequence). CDR3 sequence reads: CASSMPGQENYGYTF. For the CDR3, the DNA is TGTGCCAGTAGTATGCCGGGACAGGAAAACTATGGCTACACCTTC.

This chain uses TRBV30 with TRBJ2-3; 7 positions agree with TRBD2. Germline values: CDR1 GTSNPN, CDR2 SVGIG (reference sequence). Losses at the gene ends were 7 bases for V and 0 bases for J; bases not matched to a gene: 10. The CDR3 runs to 15 residues. The CDR3 region is CAYSQAGPSTDTQYF. The DNA for the CDR3 is TGTGCCTACTCGCAAGCGGGGCCTAGCACAGATACGCAGTATTTT. Together with reference TRBV30 and TRBJ2-3, the CDR3 gives the full variable domain: SQTIHQWPATLVQPVGSPLSLECTVEGTSNPNLYWYRQAAGRGLQLLFYSVGIGQISSEVPQNLSASRPQDRQFILSSKKLLLSDSGFYLCAYSQAGPSTDTQYFGPGTRLTVL.

This chain's CDR3 is CASSRKRGGHYEQYF. Written as DNA, the CDR3 is TGTGCCAGCAGTAGAAAGCGGGGGGGCCATTACGAGCAGTACTTC. The chain couples TRBV6-5 to TRBJ2-7; 10 positions agree with TRBD2. Germline CDR1 reads MNHEY; CDR2 reads SVGAGI. The V and J ends lost 5 bases and 4 bases, in that order; junction bases with no gene match: 8. The CDR3 spans 15 residues.

The chain has TRBV27 and TRBJ1-3; D remains ambiguous. The CDR3 totals 14 residues. V gave up 3 bases and J gave up 8 bases, with 14 bases separating them. The germline V gene has CDR1 MNHEY and CDR2 SMNVEV (reference sequence). The CDR3 region is CASSFFGPRDTIYF. For the CDR3, the DNA is TGTGCCAGCAGTTTTTTTGGGCCAAGAGACACCATATATTTT.

The J gene is TRBJ1-5, the V gene TRBV11-2, with D perhaps TRBD1 (5 bases). From germline, CDR1 is SGHAT and CDR2 FQNNGV. This CDR3 contains 14 residues. V dropped 6 bases and J dropped 6 bases, with 15 bases sitting between them. CDR3 region: CASSPMGGVQPQHF. The CDR3 DNA is TGTGCCAGCAGTCCCATGGGAGGGGTTCAGCCCCAGCATTTT.

The V call is TRBV6-6, the J call TRBJ2-3, with D perhaps matching TRBD2 (5 bases). The CDR3 has 13 residues. The V end was cut by 2 bases, the J end by 4 bases, with 7 bases between. Per the germline V gene, CDR1 is MNHNY and CDR2 is SVGAGI (reference sequence). The CDR3 DNA reads TGTGCCAGCAGTTACGGACTCCCAGATACGCAGTATTTT. Protein: CASSYGLPDTQYF.

V and J are TRBV19 and TRBJ2-7; 8 bases line up with TRBD2. CDR1 and CDR2 (germline): LNHDA, SQIVND (reference sequence). Trimming cost V 3 bases and J 1 base; bases outside gene matches: 5. This CDR3 spans 15 amino acids. CDR3 sequence (DNA): TGTGCCAGTAGTATCGTAGCGGGGAATTCCTACGAGCAGTACTTC. This translates into CASSIVAGNSYEQYF.

The chain is built from TRBV7-7 and TRBJ2-1; TRBD2 matches at 12 bases. J gave up 6 bases and V 5 bases, and 5 bases lay outside the gene matches. Germline V gene data show CDR1 as SSHAT and CDR2 as FNYEAQ (reference sequence). This CDR3 is built from 15 residues. CDR3 amino acids: CASSPSGGARNEQFF. The DNA of the CDR3 is TGTGCCAGCAGCCCTAGCGGGGGGGCCCGCAATGAGCAGTTCTTC.

The chain uses TRBV19 and TRBJ1-1, with D possibly being TRBD1 (6 bases). Trimming removed 4 bases from V and 8 bases from J, with 11 bases in between. This CDR3 contains 12 residues. Germline loops: CDR1 LNHDA, CDR2 SQIVND (reference sequence). The CDR3 DNA reads as TGTGCCAGTAGTAGGGGACACTTAGAAGCTTTCTTT. It specifies CASSRGHLEAFF.

The gene calls are TRBV7-2 and TRBJ2-7; 11 bases are shared with TRBD1. Germline V gene sequence: CDR1 SGHTA, CDR2 FQGNSA. V lost 2 bases and J lost 6; bases outside the gene matches: 6. The CDR3 has 15 residues. Here the CDR3 reads CASSLRSGQGGEQYF. DNA for the CDR3: TGTGCCAGCAGCTTAAGGTCGGGACAGGGGGGCGAGCAGTACTTC.

The chain uses TRBV5-6 and TRBJ1-2; D is perhaps TRBD1 (6 bases). This CDR3 has 14 amino acids. Germline loops: CDR1 SGHDT, CDR2 YYEEEE. Trimming took 0 bases from V and 3 from J, leaving 9 bases between them. The CDR3 sequence is CASSLGQDYYGYTF. The CDR3 DNA is TGTGCCAGCAGCTTGGGACAGGACTACTATGGCTACACCTTC.

The rearrangement links TRBV13 to TRBJ2-5; D is unresolved. This CDR3 has 12 residues. The V end lost 6 bases, the J end lost 3 bases, and 8 bases lay between the germline ends. CDR1 and CDR2 (germline): PRHDT, FYEKMQ (reference sequence). As DNA, the CDR3 is TGTGCCAGCAGGTGGAGAAAAGAGACCCAGTACTTC. Translating gives CASRWRKETQYF.

The V call is TRBV6-4, the J call TRBJ1-6; tentatively, D is TRBD1 (6 bases). The CDR3 covers 16 residues. From germline, CDR1 is MRHNA and CDR2 SNTAGT. V lost 5 bases to trimming and J lost 3 bases, with 14 bases between them. CDR3 protein: CASSPTGTLYNSPLHF. The CDR3 region has the DNA TGTGCCAGCAGTCCTACAGGGACCCTCTATAATTCACCCCTCCACTTT.

There are a few counts of this clone. The same CDR3 also results from other DNA sequences found in this sample. The chain recombines TRBV6-6 with TRBJ1-5; D is unclear. The germline V gene has CDR1 MNHNY and CDR2 SVGAGI (reference sequence). Between the trimmed V and J ends, which lost 2 bases and 6 bases, there was a span of 11 bases. CDR3 length: 14 residues. CDR3 amino acids: CASSYGGPRQPQHF. The CDR3 DNA is TGTGCCAGCAGTTACGGAGGGCCGCGTCAGCCCCAGCATTTT.

J is TRBJ1-1 and V is TRBV18; no clear D gene. Deletions cut 3 bases from V and 1 base from J, with 12 bases between. The CDR3 runs to 15 residues. CDR1 and CDR2 from the germline V gene are KGHSH and LQKENI. In DNA form, the CDR3 reads TGTGCCAGCTCACCCCCGGGGATTCAGAACACTGAAGCTTTCTTT. Translation: CASSPPGIQNTEAFF. Looking up the rest from reference TRBV18 and TRBJ1-1 gives the full variable domain: NAGVMQNPRHLVRRRGQEARLRCSPMKGHSHVYWYRQLPEEGLKFMVYLQKENIIDESGMPKERFSAEFPKEGPSILRIQQVVRGDSAAYFCASSPPGIQNTEAFFGQGTRLTVV.

The chain combines TRBV19 with TRBJ1-5, with D tentatively TRBD1 (5 bases). Germline V lookup: CDR1 LNHDA, CDR2 SQIVND (reference sequence). V gave up 3 bases and J gave up 3 bases, with 9 bases separating them. The CDR3 has 14 amino acids. CDR3 sequence reads: CASSIQGFNQPQHF. The CDR3 DNA reads as TGTGCCAGTAGTATTCAGGGATTCAATCAGCCCCAGCATTTT.